This T cell receptor beta chain was recorded in a study of T cell repertoires in cytomegalovirus infection. Using its own MiXCR run on the reads, TCRdb lists one record per CDR3 protein. The table includes roughly 350,000 distinct CDR3 sequences, roughly 36% detected once. Regarding this clonotype: The antigen is unknown.

CDR3 length: 15 residues. Deletions cut 6 bases from V and 0 bases from J, with 12 bases between. The source of this sequence is a human donor in good health (CMV status not recorded). Some clones in this sample may be carry-over from other donors' samples. This specimen consisted of cultured PBMCs, obtained from culture after CMV antigen stimulation. The chain links TRBV12-3 or TRBV12-4 to TRBJ2-4; D is unclear. In DNA, the CDR3 is TGTGCCAGCAGCCCCGGACCTGAAGCCAAAAACATTCAGTACTTC. It translates to CASSPGPEAKNIQYF.